The 4 T cell receptor beta chains below were found in one sample sequenced in a study of T cells in Graves' hyperthyroidism and ophthalmopathy. The CDR3 regions of TCR beta were amplified from RNA transcripts. During a first-round RT-PCR of the TCR CDR3, the HTBI primer set was used. MiXCR, applied by TCRdb to the multiplex PCR reads, yields one record per CDR3 protein. This sample has around 580,000 distinct CDR3 sequences, with approximately 16% found just once. The sample taken for sequencing was blood. The source of these receptors is a woman aged 18-30 years with Graves' hyperthyroidism.

The table lists this clonotype with a few counts. J is TRBJ1-1 and V is TRBV20-1; TRBD1 aligns across 7 bases. V gave up 4 bases and J gave up 9 bases; unmatched junction bases: 20. The CDR3 sequence is 16 residues long. From germline, CDR1 is DFQATT and CDR2 SNEGSKA (reference sequence). The CDR3 bases are TGCAGTGCTATGCCCAGGGGGGGGGACCACCCCTTTCAAGCTTTCTTT. Translation gives CSAMPRGGDHPFQAFF.

This clonotype turned up a few times. The genes are TRBV12-3 or TRBV12-4 and TRBJ2-7, with 8 bases that match TRBD2. The V gene end was trimmed by 7 bases and the J gene end by 6 bases; junction bases not matched to a gene: 11. This CDR3 has 14 amino acids. CDR3 in amino acids: CASNQAGVGSEQYF. The CDR3 DNA reads TGTGCCAGCAACCAAGCGGGAGTAGGGTCCGAGCAGTACTTC.

This clonotype has ten or more counts. The chain links TRBV7-2 to TRBJ2-5, with TRBD2 matching over 11 bases. The CDR3 is 16 residues long. The germline gives CDR1 SGHTA, CDR2 FQGNSA. J was trimmed by 2 bases and V by 1 base; bases with no gene match: 3. The CDR3: CASSLERLAGQETQYF. The CDR3 DNA sequence: TGTGCCAGCAGCTTAGAAAGACTAGCGGGGCAAGAGACCCAGTACTTC.

This clonotype showed up many times. At one boundary the junction diverges from the germline segment, which might be a read error. CDR3 nucleotides: TGTGCTAGCAGTTTGGGGACAGGGAACTACGAGCAGTACTTC. Protein sequence: CASSLGTGNYEQYF. The rearrangement joins TRBV7-7 to TRBJ2-7; 9 positions match TRBD1. The CDR3 is made up of 14 amino acids. The germline V gene encodes CDR1 SSHAT and CDR2 FNYEAQ (reference sequence).